The 4 T cell receptor beta chains below come from one sample, sequenced in a study of T cells after somatic rescue of genetic block. Sequencing used immunoSEQ multiplex PCR; TCRdb keeps in-frame clones, though not all of them. The profile shows 10,000 to 15,000 clones, 73% of them singletons. Sequenced: peripheral blood mononuclear cells (PBMCs). The source is a boy between 10 and 17 years old.

The chain joins TRBV6-5 to TRBJ1-1, with D unresolved. Trimming removed 5 bases from V and 6 bases from J, with 10 bases in between. Germline V gene data show CDR1 as MNHEY and CDR2 as SVGAGI. This CDR3 contains 12 residues. This chain's CDR3 is CASSPPRAEAFF. CDR3 DNA: TGTGCCAGCAGTCCCCCGAGGGCTGAAGCTTTCTTT.

The rearrangement uses TRBV5-4 and TRBJ2-1; D gene unclear. Germline V gene lookup returns CDR1 SGHNT and CDR2 YYREEE (reference sequence). The CDR3 length is 15 residues. The germline V and J ends were trimmed by 4 bases and 2 bases, with 13 bases remaining between them. The CDR3 loop reads CASSVLGDTYNEQFF. The CDR3 bases are TGTGCCAGCAGCGTGCTAGGAGATACCTACAATGAGCAGTTCTTC.

The rearrangement uses TRBV6-5 and TRBJ1-6, with TRBD1 matching over 7 bases. Germline V lookup: CDR1 MNHEY, CDR2 SVGAGI. The CDR3 runs to 15 residues. V was pared by 7 bases and J by 8 bases, with 11 bases of the junction left unmatched. This CDR3 is CASKKGGEGYSPLHF. CDR3 DNA: TGTGCCAGCAAAAAAGGGGGCGAGGGATATTCACCCCTCCACTTT.

The chain is built from TRBV21-1 and TRBJ2-2; the table's TRBD1 call for D was not verified on the DNA. TRBV21-1 represents a pseudogene. The CDR3 totals 14 residues. This chain's CDR3 is CASSKRDSPGELFF. The CDR3 nucleotides read TGTGCCAGCAGCAAGAGGGACAGCCCCGGGGAGCTGTTTTTT.